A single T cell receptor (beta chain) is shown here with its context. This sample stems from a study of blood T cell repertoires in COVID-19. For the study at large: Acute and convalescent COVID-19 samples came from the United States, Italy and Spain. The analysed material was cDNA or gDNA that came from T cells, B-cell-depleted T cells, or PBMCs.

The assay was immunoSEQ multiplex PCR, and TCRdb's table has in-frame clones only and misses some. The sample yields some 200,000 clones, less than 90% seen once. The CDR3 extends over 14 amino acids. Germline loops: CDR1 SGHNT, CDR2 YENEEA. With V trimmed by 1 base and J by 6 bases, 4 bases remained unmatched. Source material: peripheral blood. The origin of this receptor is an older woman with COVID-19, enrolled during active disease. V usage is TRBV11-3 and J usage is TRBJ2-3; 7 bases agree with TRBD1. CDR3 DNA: TGTGCCAGCAGCTTAGGACAGGGAACGGATACGCAGTATTTT. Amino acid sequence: CASSLGQGTDTQYF.